The rows below give T cell receptor beta chains drawn from one sample of a study of blood T cell repertoires in COVID-19. The data were produced by immunoSEQ multiplex PCR, yet TCRdb's version contains in-frame clones alone and is incomplete. This sample has 170,000 or so clones, with approximately 84% found just once. Sequenced material: peripheral blood. These receptors were obtained from a man aged 18-30 years with active or convalescent COVID-19. CDR3s include the opening cysteine and the closing phenylalanine or tryptophan. A D gene is named only where the DNA matches it firmly. The size entry is marked missing in some rows and otherwise reads once, few, many or a size class.

DNA: TGTGCCAGCAGCGCCACCGGGACAGGGTATTTTGAGCAGTACTTC; CDR3: CASSATGTGYFEQYF; V: TRBV5-5; size: -; D: TRBD1; J: TRBJ2-7
DNA: TGTGCCAGCAGCCCCCGGGACAGGGAAGCGGGGCGGGAGACCCAGTACTTC; CDR3: CASSPRDREAGRETQYF; V: TRBV9; size: -; D: TRBD1; J: TRBJ2-5
DNA: TGTGCCAGCTCACCACCTACAGGTCAGGACCATGAAAAACTGTTTTTT; CDR3: CASSPPTGQDHEKLFF; V: TRBV18; size: -; D: -; J: TRBJ1-4
DNA: TGTGCCAGCAACGACAGGGGCAATGGCTACACCTTC; CDR3: CASNDRGNGYTF; V: TRBV12-3/TRBV12-4; size: -; D: TRBD1; J: TRBJ1-2
DNA: TGCGCCAGCAGCTTGGGACAGGGGGAAGCAGATACGCAGTATTTT; CDR3: CASSLGQGEADTQYF; V: TRBV5-1; size: -; D: TRBD1; J: TRBJ2-3
DNA: TGTGCCAGCAGCTCGGACAGGGGTCGAATCGGGGAGCTGTTTTTT; CDR3: CASSSDRGRIGELFF; V: TRBV5-4; size: -; D: TRBD1; J: TRBJ2-2
DNA: TGTGCCAGCAGCGTCCGGCCGACGGGATACAATGAGCAGTTCTTC; CDR3: CASSVRPTGYNEQFF; V: TRBV9; size: -; D: -; J: TRBJ2-1
DNA: TGTGCCAGTAGGGCGGACAGGGGGCGATACAATGAGCAGTTCTTC; CDR3: CASRADRGRYNEQFF; V: TRBV19; size: -; D: TRBD1; J: TRBJ2-1
DNA: TGTGCCAGCAGCATAACAGGGTTGGGCACTGAAGCTTTCTTT; CDR3: CASSITGLGTEAFF; V: TRBV7-2; size: once; D: -; J: TRBJ1-1
DNA: TGTGCCAGCAGCCCACAGGGTACCTATGGCTACACCTTC; CDR3: CASSPQGTYGYTF; V: TRBV7-8; size: few; D: -; J: TRBJ1-2
DNA: TGTGCCAGCAGTTGGACTAGCGGGAGAACGAATGAGCAGTTCTTC; CDR3: CASSWTSGRTNEQFF; V: TRBV27; size: -; D: TRBD2; J: TRBJ2-1
DNA: TGTGCCAGCAGAATAACGGCGGATGGCTACACCTTC; CDR3: CASRITADGYTF; V: TRBV2; size: -; D: -; J: TRBJ1-2
DNA: TGTGCCAGCAGCCATTCGGGGACAGGGGGCCTTGGAAACACCATATATTTT; CDR3: CASSHSGTGGLGNTIYF; V: TRBV4-2; size: few; D: TRBD1; J: TRBJ1-3
DNA: TGCGCCAGCAGTCAAAAATCGGGGTATGGGGGGAAGAGCACAGATACGCAGTATTTT; CDR3: CASSQKSGYGGKSTDTQYF; V: TRBV23-1; size: -; D: -; J: TRBJ2-3
DNA: TGTGCCAGCAGTCGTCCCCGGGACAGGGAACGCGATGGCTACACCTTC; CDR3: CASSRPRDRERDGYTF; V: TRBV2; size: few; D: TRBD1; J: TRBJ1-2
DNA: TGTGCCAGCAGCCCTCCACGGGTCACAATCTATGGCTACACCTTC; CDR3: CASSPPRVTIYGYTF; V: TRBV5-6; size: -; D: -; J: TRBJ1-2
DNA: TGCGCCAGCAGCCAAAAGGAAGGGGGCGCGTATGGCTACACCTTC; CDR3: CASSQKEGGAYGYTF; V: TRBV4-3; size: -; D: TRBD1; J: TRBJ1-2
DNA: TGTGCCAGCCAACGGACAGGAAGCACAGATACGCAGTATTTT; CDR3: CASQRTGSTDTQYF; V: TRBV5-6; size: -; D: TRBD1; J: TRBJ2-3
DNA: TGTGCCACCAGCAGAGATTTAAGGAGCGGTCAAGAGACCCAGTACTTC; CDR3: CATSRDLRSGQETQYF; V: TRBV15; size: -; D: -; J: TRBJ2-5
DNA: TGTGCCAGTAGTGATGGGGGGAGCACTGAAGCTTTCTTT; CDR3: CASSDGGSTEAFF; V: TRBV19; size: -; D: -; J: TRBJ1-1
DNA: TGTGCCAGCAGCTTAGAAGGGGGCGTAGGAGCATTC; CDR3: CASSLEGGVGAF; V: TRBV7-2; size: -; D: TRBD1; J: TRBJ1-2
DNA: TGTGCCAGCAGCCGAGGCCTAGCGGGGGGGCTCCAAGAGACCCAGTACTTC; CDR3: CASSRGLAGGLQETQYF; V: TRBV14; size: -; D: TRBD2; J: TRBJ2-5
DNA: TGTGCCAGTAGTATAGCGGGGGGACGTATTGGGACAGATACGCAGTATTTT; CDR3: CASSIAGGRIGTDTQYF; V: TRBV19; size: many; D: TRBD2; J: TRBJ2-3
DNA: TGTGCCAGCAGCCCCGTTCTAGCGGGAGGAGAGACCCAGTACTTC; CDR3: CASSPVLAGGETQYF; V: TRBV6-6; size: few; D: TRBD2; J: TRBJ2-5
DNA: TGTGCCAGCAGCCTGGACAGGAATCAGCCCCAGCATTTT; CDR3: CASSLDRNQPQHF; V: TRBV5-6; size: -; D: TRBD1; J: TRBJ1-5
DNA: TGTGCCATCAGAGTAGCGGGAGGGAACACCGGGGAGCTGTTTTTT; CDR3: CAIRVAGGNTGELFF; V: TRBV10-3; size: -; D: TRBD2; J: TRBJ2-2
DNA: TGTGCCAGCACCCGGGGGGGTTTCAATCAGCCCCAGCATTTT; CDR3: CASTRGGFNQPQHF; V: TRBV19; size: few; D: -; J: TRBJ1-5
DNA: TGTGCCATCCGGGGGATAATGAACACTGAAGCTTTCTTT; CDR3: CAIRGIMNTEAFF; V: TRBV10-3; size: -; D: -; J: TRBJ1-1
DNA: TGTGCCAGCAGCTTAGTGGGGGCGCAGGGCTCTGAAGCTTTCTTT; CDR3: CASSLVGAQGSEAFF; V: TRBV7-6; size: -; D: -; J: TRBJ1-1
DNA: TGCGCCAGCAGCTTGGCGAAGGAGGGCTACTCTAATGAAAAACTGTTTTTT; CDR3: CASSLAKEGYSNEKLFF; V: TRBV5-1; size: -; D: -; J: TRBJ1-4
DNA: TGTGCCAGCAGCGTAGCTACTAGGACGGGGGTGGATACGCAGTATTTT; CDR3: CASSVATRTGVDTQYF; V: TRBV9; size: -; D: -; J: TRBJ2-3
DNA: TGTGCCAGCAGCCCTCAGACCCAGGGAGGGTATGGCTACACCTTC; CDR3: CASSPQTQGGYGYTF; V: TRBV9; size: few; D: -; J: TRBJ1-2
DNA: TGTGCCAGCAGCTTAGTTTCCTTAGGTCAGGGGATTTACACCGGGGAGCTGTTTTTT; CDR3: CASSLVSLGQGIYTGELFF; V: TRBV7-9; size: once; D: -; J: TRBJ2-2
DNA: TGTGCCAGCAGTTACAGGTACAGGACCTACGAGCAGTACTTC; CDR3: CASSYRYRTYEQYF; V: TRBV6-2/TRBV6-3; size: -; D: -; J: TRBJ2-7
DNA: TGTGCTAGTGGTTTTGGTGCGGATACGCAGTATTTT; CDR3: CASGFGADTQYF; V: TRBV12-5; size: -; D: -; J: TRBJ2-3
DNA: TGTGCCAGCAGCTTAGATTCAACGCGAGGGCAGTTCTTC; CDR3: CASSLDSTRGQFF; V: TRBV11-3; size: -; D: -; J: TRBJ2-1